Listed here are 29 T cell receptor beta chains from one sample, sequenced in a study of blood T cell repertoires in COVID-19. TCRdb keeps only in-frame clones here, not all; method: immunoSEQ multiplex PCR. The sample has more than 65,000 clones, around 90% seen once. Sequenced input: peripheral blood. The receptors shown here come from a woman aged 80 or over with active or convalescent COVID-19.

The chain carries TRBV7-2 and TRBJ1-6; 7 nucleotides align to TRBD1. CDR3 length: 16 amino acids. V was pared by 4 bases and J by 3 bases, with 6 bases of the junction left unmatched. CDR1 SGHTA and CDR2 FQGNSA come from the germline V gene. The CDR3 nucleotides read TGTGCCAGCAGCTCTGACGGACAGGTCTATAATTCACCCCTCCACTTT. Its protein is CASSSDGQVYNSPLHF. The whole variable domain, filled in from reference TRBV7-2 and TRBJ1-6, reads GAGVSQSPSNKVTEKGKDVELRCDPISGHTALYWYRQSLGQGLEFLIYFQGNSAPDKSGLPSDRFSAERTGGSVSTLTIQRTQQEDSAVYLCASSSDGQVYNSPLHFGNGTRLTVT.

The chain combines TRBV11-3 with TRBJ2-1, with D perhaps matching TRBD2 (6 bases). This CDR3 has 17 amino acids. Trimming left V 4 bases short and J 8 bases short, with 24 bases between. Germline values: CDR1 SGHNT, CDR2 YENEEA. The chain's CDR3 is CASSSGSTAGSPYEQFF. The CDR3 DNA is TGTGCCAGCAGCTCAGGATCTACGGCGGGATCCCCCTATGAGCAGTTCTTC.

The chain carries TRBV23-1 and TRBJ1-6; D uncertain. TRBV23-1 is an ORF; its function is uncertain. V was cut by 10 bases and J by 9 bases, with 19 bases left in between. The CDR3 has 14 amino acids. CDR3 loop: CAISAPAESSPLHF. CDR3 DNA: TGCGCCATAAGCGCGCCTGCTGAGAGTTCACCCCTCCACTTT.

The rearrangement joins TRBV2 to TRBJ2-3, with TRBD1 matching over 10 bases. Germline loops: CDR1 SNHLY, CDR2 FYNNEI. This CDR3 is 17 amino acids long. The V gene end was trimmed by 3 bases and the J gene end by 6 bases; junction bases not matched to a gene: 12. CDR3 nucleotide sequence: TGTGCCAGCAGTGACCACTCCCGGGACAGGGGCAAGGATACGCAGTATTTT. It encodes CASSDHSRDRGKDTQYF.

The chain is built from TRBV28 and TRBJ1-6; possibly TRBD1 for D (6 bases). Germline CDR1 and CDR2: MDHEN and SYDVKM. This CDR3 contains 14 residues. Trimming removed 11 bases at V and 0 bases at J, with 11 bases between. CDR3 region: CALRGSSYNSPLHF. CDR3 coding DNA: TGTGCCCTAAGGGGGAGCTCCTATAATTCACCCCTCCACTTT.

J is TRBJ2-1 and V is TRBV10-3, with a possible D match to TRBD2 (6 bases). The V gene's germline CDR1 is ENHRY and CDR2 SYGVKD. The CDR3 is made up of 15 amino acids. The V end lost 2 bases, the J end lost 0 bases, and 8 bases lay between the germline ends. The CDR3: CAISEGGSSYNEQFF. The DNA for the CDR3 is TGTGCCATCAGTGAGGGAGGGAGCTCCTACAATGAGCAGTTCTTC.

This clone was seen once. V is TRBV28 and J is TRBJ2-5; D unclear. Trimming took 1 base from V and 5 from J, leaving 20 bases between them. Germline-derived CDR1 and CDR2 are MDHEN and SYDVKM. The CDR3 has 17 residues. The DNA of the CDR3 is TGTGCCAGCAGTTTATCTCCCCAACAGATACCCTTGGAGACCCAGTACTTC. Its translation is CASSLSPQQIPLETQYF.

V usage is TRBV6-6 and J usage is TRBJ1-2, with 7 bases that match TRBD1. The ends lost 6 bases at V and 6 bases at J; junction bases unmatched: 10. The CDR3 is 14 amino acids. Germline CDR1 and CDR2: MNHNY and SVGAGI (reference sequence). CDR3: CASRQTGIWNGYTF. CDR3 DNA: TGTGCCAGCAGACAGACAGGGATATGGAATGGCTACACCTTC.

V and J are TRBV28 and TRBJ1-2; 7 positions match TRBD1. Per germline, CDR1 MDHEN and CDR2 SYDVKM. J lost 2 bases, V lost 6 bases, and 6 bases had no gene match. This CDR3 has 14 residues. The CDR3 DNA follows: TGTGCCAGCAGCCCCGGGACAGTCAACTATGGCTACACCTTC. Protein product: CASSPGTVNYGYTF.

The chain has TRBV5-4 and TRBJ2-5; the D gene is possibly TRBD2 (5 bases). This CDR3 has 14 amino acids. Germline assignment: CDR1 SGHNT and CDR2 YYREEE (reference sequence). V was pared by 4 bases and J by 3 bases, with 13 bases between. The CDR3 loop reads CASSPRRTEETQYF. The CDR3 bases are TGTGCCAGCAGCCCGAGACGGACTGAAGAGACCCAGTACTTC.

This rearrangement joins TRBV7-2 to TRBJ2-4; TRBD2 might be the D (7 bases). Germline lookup yields CDR1 SGHTA and CDR2 FQGNSA. The CDR3 runs 16 residues. V lost 3 bases and J lost 7, with 19 bases in between. CDR3 sequence: CASSFSPRGPRNIQYF. DNA of the CDR3: TGTGCCAGCAGCTTTTCCCCGCGGGGGCCGAGGAACATTCAGTACTTC.

V gene TRBV2 combines with J gene TRBJ2-3; D not certain. The CDR3 totals 13 residues. V was pared by 6 bases and J by 2 bases, with 9 bases between. Looked up from germline, CDR1 is SNHLY and CDR2 is FYNNEI. This CDR3 reads CASRYYYTDTQYF. The CDR3 DNA sequence: TGTGCCAGCAGGTACTATTACACAGATACGCAGTATTTT.

V is TRBV7-9 and J is TRBJ2-1; TRBD1 agrees at 8 bases. The CDR3 totals 16 residues. J lost 1 base, V lost 5 bases, and 7 bases had no gene match. Germline lookup yields CDR1 SEHNR and CDR2 FQNEAQ (reference sequence). This chain's CDR3 is CASSLARGPSYNEQFF. For the CDR3, the DNA is TGTGCCAGCAGCCTCGCCAGGGGGCCGTCCTACAATGAGCAGTTCTTC.

This clone was observed a handful of times. The sample contains more than one DNA sequence encoding this CDR3. This chain uses TRBV3-1 (or the pseudogene TRBV3-2) with TRBJ1-1; D gene uncertain. There are 13 residues in the CDR3. Germline V gene lookup returns CDR1 LGHDT and CDR2 YNNKEL (reference sequence). Trimming removed 1 base from V and 5 bases from J, with 8 bases in between. The CDR3 bases are TGTGCCAGCAGCCAAGGGGAGGGAACTGAAGCTTTCTTT. Translation: CASSQGEGTEAFF.

V gene TRBV27 combines with J gene TRBJ2-7; possibly TRBD1 for D (6 bases). Germline values: CDR1 MNHEY, CDR2 SMNVEV (reference sequence). The CDR3 runs 14 residues. Trimming stripped 5 bases from V and 0 bases from J, with 11 bases between. CDR3 DNA: TGTGCCAGCAGTCCACAGGGCCTCTCCTACGAGCAGTACTTC. Translated, it gives CASSPQGLSYEQYF.

The V call is TRBV28, the J call TRBJ1-1; 9 nucleotides agree with TRBD1. The CDR3 sequence is 14 residues long. CDR1 is MDHEN and CDR2 is SYDVKM in the germline V gene. V lost 4 bases and J lost 4; bases outside the gene matches: 4. The CDR3 reads CASSYRGRGTEAFF. The CDR3, as DNA: TGTGCCAGCAGTTACAGGGGGCGAGGCACTGAAGCTTTCTTT.

The chain recombines TRBV7-9 with TRBJ1-2; TRBD1 matches at 7 bases. V gave up 1 base and J gave up 4 bases; unmatched junction bases: 9. The CDR3 extends over 16 amino acids. Germline CDR1 is SEHNR and CDR2 is FQNEAQ (reference sequence). The CDR3 coding sequence is TGTGCCAGCAGCTTAGGTGGGACAGCTAGCCCCTATGGCTACACCTTC. Amino acids: CASSLGGTASPYGYTF.

This clone appeared once. The CDR3 region has the DNA TGTGCCAGCAGCCAAGGGGGGGGCACAGATACGCAGTATTTT. Amino acids: CASSQGGGTDTQYF. The chain combines TRBV28 with TRBJ2-3, with D perhaps TRBD2 (7 bases). V gave up 6 bases and J gave up 1 base, with 11 bases separating them. The germline CDR1 and CDR2 sequences are MDHEN and SYDVKM. The CDR3 spans 14 residues.

This clone has a single count. The chain links TRBV9 to TRBJ2-3, with D perhaps matching TRBD1 (5 bases). The CDR3 runs to 15 residues. With 0 bases removed from V and 3 bases from J, the gap between germline ends came to 11 bases. Germline V gene data show CDR1 as SGDLS and CDR2 as YYNGEE. CDR3 residues: CASSVVGQGTDTQYF. The CDR3 bases are TGTGCCAGCAGCGTAGTCGGCCAGGGAACAGATACGCAGTATTTT. The whole variable domain, remainder taken from reference TRBV9 and TRBJ2-3, is DSGVTQTPKHLITATGQRVTLRCSPRSGDLSVYWYQQSLDQGLQFLIQYYNGEERAKGNILERFSAQQFPDLHSELNLSSLELGDSALYFCASSVVGQGTDTQYFGPGTRLTVL.

The V gene is TRBV12-3 or TRBV12-4, the J gene TRBJ2-5, with D hard to call. The CDR3 contains 11 residues. V lost 9 bases to trimming and J lost 5 bases, with 10 bases between them. CDR3 nucleotide sequence: TGTGCCAGTCGCGCCGGGGAGACCCAGTACTTC. Translation: CASRAGETQYF.

The CDR3 protein is CASSVQAYGYTF. DNA for the CDR3: TGTGCCAGTAGTGTACAGGCCTATGGCTACACCTTC. This sequence joins TRBV19 and TRBJ1-2; TRBD1 is a possible D gene (5 bases). This CDR3 contains 12 residues. V lost 5 bases and J lost 4, with 8 bases in between. CDR1 and CDR2 (germline): LNHDA, SQIVND (reference sequence).

This clone was counted only a few times. The chain couples TRBV7-8 to TRBJ1-5, with D possibly being TRBD1 (5 bases). Trimming removed 1 base at V and 2 bases at J, with 15 bases between. Germline CDR1 reads SGHVS; CDR2 reads FQNEAQ. CDR3 size: 17 residues. CDR3 sequence reads: CASSLGMGRGGNQPQHF. As DNA, the CDR3 is TGTGCCAGCAGCTTAGGAATGGGGCGCGGAGGCAATCAGCCCCAGCATTTT.

The J gene is TRBJ2-3, the V gene TRBV4-3; a weak D match, TRBD2 (5 bases). V shed 4 bases and J shed 4 bases, with 15 bases lying between them. Germline lookup yields CDR1 LGHNA and CDR2 YSLEER. This CDR3 spans 15 amino acids. The CDR3 coding sequence is TGCGCCAGCAGCCCCAAGAGGGTGTCCCCAGATACGCAGTATTTT. This sequence encodes CASSPKRVSPDTQYF.

The gene calls are TRBV6-1 and TRBJ1-3, with TRBD1 identical over 7 bases. The CDR3 spans 18 residues. Trimming took 2 bases from V and 3 from J; bases not matched to a gene: 13. Germline V gene data show CDR1 as MNHNS and CDR2 as SASEGT. CDR3: CASSESPPTGLIGNTIYF. CDR3 nucleotides: TGTGCCAGCAGTGAAAGTCCCCCGACAGGGCTAATTGGAAACACCATATATTTT.

This chain uses TRBV19 with TRBJ2-7; 9 bases line up with TRBD2. The junction had 7 bases not matched to a gene; V was cut back by 5 bases and J by 2 bases. The CDR3 has 15 residues. The germline V gene encodes CDR1 LNHDA and CDR2 SQIVND (reference sequence). The CDR3 coding sequence is TGTGCCAGTAGTCCTGGCGGGGGGGCTGCCTACGAGCAGTACTTC. It yields the protein CASSPGGGAAYEQYF.

The chain uses TRBV11-1 and TRBJ2-7; 7 positions match TRBD2. There are 15 residues in the CDR3. V lost 2 bases and J lost 0; bases outside the gene matches: 4. Germline loops: CDR1 SGHAT, CDR2 FQDESV (reference sequence). The CDR3 sequence is CASSLQGGSSYEQYF. CDR3 nucleotide sequence: TGTGCCAGCAGCTTACAGGGAGGGAGCTCCTACGAGCAGTACTTC.

The rearrangement links TRBV9 to TRBJ2-1; D is undetermined. Germline V gene data show CDR1 as SGDLS and CDR2 as YYNGEE. CDR3 length: 14 amino acids. Deletions cut 1 base from V and 9 bases from J, with 14 bases between. The CDR3 loop reads CASSVSANAGEQFF. The CDR3 DNA sequence: TGTGCCAGCAGCGTATCTGCCAATGCCGGTGAGCAGTTCTTC. The full variable domain, rest sourced from reference TRBV9 and TRBJ2-1, is DSGVTQTPKHLITATGQRVTLRCSPRSGDLSVYWYQQSLDQGLQFLIQYYNGEERAKGNILERFSAQQFPDLHSELNLSSLELGDSALYFCASSVSANAGEQFFGPGTRLTVL.

This clone was detected only a few times. The rearrangement uses TRBV6-5 and TRBJ2-1; no clear D gene. The CDR3 consists of 12 residues. V was clipped by 5 bases and J by 5 bases, with 7 bases between them. Germline V gene sequence: CDR1 MNHEY, CDR2 SVGAGI. The CDR3: CASSRLDNEQFF. The CDR3 DNA sequence: TGTGCCAGCAGTAGACTGGACAATGAGCAGTTCTTC.

This clone has only a few counts. The chain carries TRBV5-6 and TRBJ1-1; D is ambiguous. This CDR3 has 14 residues. Trimming left V 4 bases short and J 12 bases short, with 22 bases between. Germline CDR1 is SGHDT and CDR2 is YYEEEE. CDR3 bases: TGTGCCAGCAGCCAGCCAGCAGGCCCGAAGCCGCCTTTCTTT. It yields the protein CASSQPAGPKPPFF.